These 20 T cell receptor beta chains were all obtained from the same sample, sequenced in a study of T cell responses to AZD1222 COVID-19 vaccine. Clones were sequenced by immunoSEQ multiplex PCR, and TCRdb holds only the in-frame ones, with some missing. Found here are about 140,000 clones, 80% to 95% of them singletons; the top ten hold about 3.7%. The sequencing here drew on peripheral blood, taken 28 days after the second AZD1222 dose. All receptors derive from an adult who received the AZD1222 COVID-19 vaccine.

The J gene is TRBJ2-7, the V gene TRBV7-3; D is unclear. The length of the CDR3 is 10 residues. In germline, CDR1 is SGHTA, CDR2 FQGTGA. V gave up 5 bases and J gave up 4 bases, with 3 bases separating them. The CDR3 DNA reads as TGTGCCAGCAGCCCTTACGAGCAGTACTTC. Translating it yields CASSPYEQYF.

The gene calls are TRBV6-2 or TRBV6-3 and TRBJ1-2, with 7 bases aligning to TRBD1. Germline loops: CDR1 MNHEY, CDR2 SVGEGT. This CDR3 region has 14 residues. Germline trimming cut 5 bases from V and 8 bases from J; bases unmatched to any gene: 11. CDR3 bases: TGTGCCAGCAGTCTTTCCGGGACAGTCGGCGGCTACACCTTC. Translating gives CASSLSGTVGGYTF.

The rearrangement uses TRBV18 and TRBJ2-6; D is perhaps TRBD1 (8 bases). The germline V gene has CDR1 KGHSH and CDR2 LQKENI. V lost 3 bases to trimming and J lost 0 bases, with 18 bases between them. This CDR3 is built from 19 residues. The CDR3 nucleotides are TGTGCCAGCTCACCGAGTATACAGGGGGGGAGCTCTGGGGCCAACGTCCTGACTTTC. Translation gives CASSPSIQGGSSGANVLTF.

The V gene is TRBV11-2, the J gene TRBJ1-6; perhaps TRBD1 as D (6 bases). The CDR3 consists of 16 residues. V lost 0 bases to trimming and J lost 10 bases, with 16 bases between them. CDR1 is SGHAT and CDR2 is FQNNGV in the germline V gene. CDR3 bases: TGTGCCAGCAGCTTAGACCAGCAGGGGTTCGGGTCACCCCTCCACTTT. Its protein product is CASSLDQQGFGSPLHF.

The rearrangement uses TRBV2 and TRBJ2-7; no firm D call. The CDR3 consists of 11 residues. Between the trimmed V and J ends, which lost 3 bases and 6 bases, there was a span of 6 bases. The V gene's germline CDR1 is SNHLY and CDR2 FYNNEI. The CDR3 DNA reads TGTGCCAGCAGTGACACCTCCGAGCAGTACTTC. Its protein product is CASSDTSEQYF.

The V gene is TRBV28, the J gene TRBJ2-5; 7 bases are shared with TRBD2. This CDR3 comprises 14 residues. J lost 7 bases, V lost 8 bases, and 13 bases had no gene match. Germline V gene lookup returns CDR1 MDHEN and CDR2 SYDVKM. CDR3 coding DNA: TGTGCCAGCGAAGCTAGCGGCTACCCGGGGACCCAGTACTTC. Translation: CASEASGYPGTQYF. Filled out from reference TRBV28 and TRBJ2-5, the complete variable domain reads DVKVTQSSRYLVKRTGEKVFLECVQDMDHENMFWYRQDPGLGLRLIYFSYDVKMKEKGDIPEGYSVSREKKERFSLILESASTNQTSMYLCASEASGYPGTQYFGPGTRLLVL.

V is TRBV5-1 and J is TRBJ2-1, with a tentative D call TRBD2 (5 bases). V lost 0 bases, J lost 9 bases, and 13 bases lay in between. CDR3 length: 14 amino acids. Germline CDR1 and CDR2: SGHRS and YFSETQ. The CDR3 nucleotides are TGCGCCAGCAGCTTGGGGCTAGCCCTAGGTGAGCAGTTCTTC. Protein sequence: CASSLGLALGEQFF.

The V and J genes are TRBV20-1 and TRBJ2-1; 9 bases map to TRBD2. V shed 3 bases, J shed 4 bases, and the junction held 4 bases outside the gene matches. Germline V gene data show CDR1 as DFQATT and CDR2 as SNEGSKA (reference sequence). The length of the CDR3 is 14 residues. The CDR3 DNA reads as TGCAGTGCTAGTTTCGCGGGAGGGTACAATGAGCAGTTCTTC. Translated, it gives CSASFAGGYNEQFF.

The table lists this clone with a count of one. The chain uses TRBV10-3 and TRBJ2-5, with D possibly being TRBD1 or TRBD2 (5 bases each). V was cut by 4 bases and J by 0 bases, with 12 bases left in between. Germline lookup yields CDR1 ENHRY and CDR2 SYGVKD. The CDR3 length is 15 residues. As DNA, the CDR3 is TGTGCCATCAGTGTGGGGACGGGGTACCAAGAGACCCAGTACTTC. This encodes CAISVGTGYQETQYF.

The chain uses TRBV7-3 and TRBJ2-3; D is uncertain. This CDR3 has 18 amino acids. V dropped 0 bases and J dropped 7 bases, with 23 bases sitting between them. Looked up from germline, CDR1 is SGHTA and CDR2 is FQGTGA. The CDR3 bases are TGTGCCAGCAGCTTAACGTATGCTCTACCCGGAGAAGGAAATACGCAGTATTTT. It encodes CASSLTYALPGEGNTQYF.

V usage is TRBV5-4 and J usage is TRBJ1-2, with D uncertain. Germline assignment: CDR1 SGHNT and CDR2 YYREEE (reference sequence). The CDR3 is made up of 12 amino acids. V was pared by 0 bases and J by 4 bases, with 4 bases between. The CDR3 spells CASSLDTYGYTF. The DNA of the CDR3 is TGTGCCAGCAGCTTGGATACCTATGGCTACACCTTC.

The chain combines TRBV28 with TRBJ2-2; the match to TRBD1 covers 9 bases. Germline CDR1 reads MDHEN; CDR2 reads SYDVKM. Trimming took 1 base from V and 7 from J; bases not matched to a gene: 7. The CDR3 runs 16 residues. CDR3 sequence: CASSLFGTGKDGELFF. The DNA of the CDR3 is TGTGCCAGCAGTTTATTTGGGACAGGGAAGGACGGGGAGCTGTTTTTT.

V and J are TRBV30 and TRBJ1-1; tentatively, D is TRBD1 (6 bases). This CDR3 has 13 residues. The V gene lost 3 bases and the J gene lost 7 bases, with 15 bases spanning the gap. CDR1 is GTSNPN, CDR2 SVGIG, per germline (reference sequence). As DNA, the CDR3 is TGTGCCTGGAGAGGACAGAGAACAGGTGAAGCTTTCTTT. Its protein product is CAWRGQRTGEAFF.

The rearrangement joins TRBV11-3 to TRBJ1-6; no clear D. The CDR3 sequence is 16 residues long. In germline, CDR1 is SGHNT, CDR2 YENEEA. The V end was cut by 2 bases, the J end by 7 bases, with 15 bases between. The CDR3 here is CASSLLFPAPNSPLHF. The DNA for the CDR3 is TGTGCCAGCAGCTTACTCTTTCCGGCTCCCAATTCACCCCTCCACTTT.

V is TRBV15 and J is TRBJ2-5; 9 nucleotides align to TRBD2. Unmatched junction bases numbered 6, after V lost 4 bases and J lost 3 bases. This CDR3 spans 15 amino acids. The germline V gene has CDR1 LNHNV and CDR2 YYDKDF (reference sequence). The CDR3 coding sequence is TGTGCCACCAGCACCTTAGCGGGAGACGAAGAGACCCAGTACTTC. This codes for CATSTLAGDEETQYF.

The V and J genes are TRBV28 and TRBJ1-4; D possibly corresponds to TRBD1 (5 bases). Germline values: CDR1 MDHEN, CDR2 SYDVKM. CDR3 length equals 15 residues. V lost 6 bases and J 5 bases, leaving 16 bases between the germline ends. In DNA form, the CDR3 reads TGTGCCAGCAGGACCGGGGGGGAGGTAAATGAAAAACTGTTTTTT. Its translation: CASRTGGEVNEKLFF.

The rearrangement links TRBV27 to TRBJ2-7; D is unclear. The germline gives CDR1 MNHEY, CDR2 SMNVEV (reference sequence). The ends were cut back, 5 bases at V and 5 bases at J, with 16 bases in the middle. The CDR3 totals 14 residues. CDR3: CASSPLEGLNEQYF. For the CDR3, the DNA is TGTGCCAGCAGTCCACTGGAAGGGCTGAACGAGCAGTACTTC.

This chain links TRBV9 with TRBJ2-7; D uncertain. V lost 0 bases and J 0 bases, leaving 13 bases between the germline ends. The germline V gene encodes CDR1 SGDLS and CDR2 YYNGEE. CDR3 length equals 16 residues. CDR3 nucleotide sequence: TGTGCCAGCAGCGTAGGATGGGCCCGTGGCTCCTACGAGCAGTACTTC. It translates to CASSVGWARGSYEQYF.

The rearrangement links TRBV11-2 to TRBJ1-1, with D possibly being TRBD1 (5 bases). Looked up from germline, CDR1 is SGHAT and CDR2 is FQNNGV. The ends were cut back, 4 bases at V and 2 bases at J, with 17 bases in the middle. The CDR3 totals 16 residues. This CDR3 reads CASSSRYRDLNTEAFF. The CDR3 DNA follows: TGTGCCAGCAGCTCAAGGTACCGGGACCTAAACACTGAAGCTTTCTTT.

The chain is built from TRBV28 and TRBJ1-6; possible D gene TRBD1, 5 bases. The germline V gene has CDR1 MDHEN and CDR2 SYDVKM. The V gene lost 4 bases and the J gene lost 5 bases, with 15 bases spanning the gap. The CDR3 runs to 16 residues. For the CDR3, the DNA is TGTGCCAGCAGTTCTCGCCCAGGGACTAATAATTCACCCCTCCACTTT. Its translation is CASSSRPGTNNSPLHF.